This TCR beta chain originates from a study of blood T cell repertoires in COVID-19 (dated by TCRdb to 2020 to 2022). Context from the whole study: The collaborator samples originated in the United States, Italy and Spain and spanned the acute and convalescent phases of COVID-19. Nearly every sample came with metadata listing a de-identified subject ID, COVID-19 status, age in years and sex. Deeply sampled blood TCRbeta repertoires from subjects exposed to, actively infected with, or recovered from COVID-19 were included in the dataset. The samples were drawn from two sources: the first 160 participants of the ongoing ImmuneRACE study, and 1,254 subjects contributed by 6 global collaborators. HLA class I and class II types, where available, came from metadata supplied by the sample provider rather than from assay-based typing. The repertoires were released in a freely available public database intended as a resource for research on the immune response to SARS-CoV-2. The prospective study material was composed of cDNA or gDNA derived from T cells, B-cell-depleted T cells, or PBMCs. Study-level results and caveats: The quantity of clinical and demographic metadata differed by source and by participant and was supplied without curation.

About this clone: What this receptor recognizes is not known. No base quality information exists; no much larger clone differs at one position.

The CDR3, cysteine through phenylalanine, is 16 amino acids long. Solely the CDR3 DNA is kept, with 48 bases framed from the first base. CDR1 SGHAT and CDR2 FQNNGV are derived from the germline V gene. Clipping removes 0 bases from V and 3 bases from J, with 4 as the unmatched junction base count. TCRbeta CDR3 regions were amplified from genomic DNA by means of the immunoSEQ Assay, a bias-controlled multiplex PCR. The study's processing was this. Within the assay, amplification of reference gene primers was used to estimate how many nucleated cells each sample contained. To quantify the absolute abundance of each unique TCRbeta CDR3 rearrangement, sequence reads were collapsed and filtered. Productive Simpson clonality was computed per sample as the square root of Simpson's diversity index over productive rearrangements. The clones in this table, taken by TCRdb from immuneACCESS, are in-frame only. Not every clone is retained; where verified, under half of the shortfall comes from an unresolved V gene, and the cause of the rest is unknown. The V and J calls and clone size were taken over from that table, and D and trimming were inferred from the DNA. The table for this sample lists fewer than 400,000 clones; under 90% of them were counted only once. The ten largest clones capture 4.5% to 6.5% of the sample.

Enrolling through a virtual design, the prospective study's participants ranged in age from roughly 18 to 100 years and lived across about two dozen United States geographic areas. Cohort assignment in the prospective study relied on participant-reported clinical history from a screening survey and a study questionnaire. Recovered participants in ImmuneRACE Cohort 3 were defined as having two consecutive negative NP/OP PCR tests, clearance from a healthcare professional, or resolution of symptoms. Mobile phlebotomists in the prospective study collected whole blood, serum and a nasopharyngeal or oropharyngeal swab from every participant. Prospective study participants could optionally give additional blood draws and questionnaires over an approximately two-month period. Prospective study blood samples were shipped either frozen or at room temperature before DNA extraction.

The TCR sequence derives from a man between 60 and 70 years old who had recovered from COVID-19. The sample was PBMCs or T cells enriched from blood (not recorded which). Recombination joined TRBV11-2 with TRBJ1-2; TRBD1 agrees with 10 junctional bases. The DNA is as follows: TGTGCCAGCAGCTTAGACGGGACAGGGGACTACTATGGCTACACCTTC. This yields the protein CASSLDGTGDYYGYTF.